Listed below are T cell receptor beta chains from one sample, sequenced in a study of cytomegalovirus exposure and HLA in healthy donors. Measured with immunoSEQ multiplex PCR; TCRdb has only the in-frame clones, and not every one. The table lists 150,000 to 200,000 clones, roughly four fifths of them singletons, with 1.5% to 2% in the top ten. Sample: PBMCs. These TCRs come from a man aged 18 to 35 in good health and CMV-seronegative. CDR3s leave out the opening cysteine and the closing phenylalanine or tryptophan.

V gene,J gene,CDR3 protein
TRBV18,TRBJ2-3,ASSPQGVHAADTQY
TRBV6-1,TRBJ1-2,ASSDSSGGYT
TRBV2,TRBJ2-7,ASRPGTSGALFGQY
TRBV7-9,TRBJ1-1,ASSLVRVSNTEAF
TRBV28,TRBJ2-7,ASSSPTAPGGYEQY
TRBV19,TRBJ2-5,ASRGPGQGSETQY
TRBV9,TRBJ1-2,ASSVGKEGRYGYT
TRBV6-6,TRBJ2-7,ASSSRQFSYEQY
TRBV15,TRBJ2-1,ATSRDSRGSYNEQF
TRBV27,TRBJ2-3,ASGRRAGGTDTQY
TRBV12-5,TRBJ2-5,ASGFPGLAGGETQY
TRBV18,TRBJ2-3,ASSRRLAGVTYSSSTDTQY
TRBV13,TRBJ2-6,ASSHRVGANVLT
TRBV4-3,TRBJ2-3,ASSQDLFAGLSPPDTQY
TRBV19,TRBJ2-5,ASSIGTGSRTQY
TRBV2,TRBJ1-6,ASSSLREEPPLH
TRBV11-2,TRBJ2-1,ASSLDLSWGGTYNEQF
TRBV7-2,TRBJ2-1,ASSPGTGGINEQF
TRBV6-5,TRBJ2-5,ASSAGLATRETQY
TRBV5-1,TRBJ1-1,ASRTGGTPNTEAF
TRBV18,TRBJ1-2,ASSLRIDRPPDYGYT
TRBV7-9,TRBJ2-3,ASSLDNRGSGDTQY
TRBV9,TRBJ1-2,ASSVEPSFANYGYT
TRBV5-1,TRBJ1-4,ASSLGSQGIGEKLF
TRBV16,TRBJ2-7,ASGKRQGASEQY
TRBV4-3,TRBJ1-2,ASSHGVVSYGYT
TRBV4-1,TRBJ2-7,ASSQLAGDGGEQY
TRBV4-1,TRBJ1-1,ASSKTVNTEAF
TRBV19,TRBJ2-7,ASSITGVDEQY
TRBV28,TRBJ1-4,ATIDRINEKLF
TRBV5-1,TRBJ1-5,ASSSGGVVGQPQH
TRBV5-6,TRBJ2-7,ASSLGLASPYEQY
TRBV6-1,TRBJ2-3,ASRLAGRLNTQY